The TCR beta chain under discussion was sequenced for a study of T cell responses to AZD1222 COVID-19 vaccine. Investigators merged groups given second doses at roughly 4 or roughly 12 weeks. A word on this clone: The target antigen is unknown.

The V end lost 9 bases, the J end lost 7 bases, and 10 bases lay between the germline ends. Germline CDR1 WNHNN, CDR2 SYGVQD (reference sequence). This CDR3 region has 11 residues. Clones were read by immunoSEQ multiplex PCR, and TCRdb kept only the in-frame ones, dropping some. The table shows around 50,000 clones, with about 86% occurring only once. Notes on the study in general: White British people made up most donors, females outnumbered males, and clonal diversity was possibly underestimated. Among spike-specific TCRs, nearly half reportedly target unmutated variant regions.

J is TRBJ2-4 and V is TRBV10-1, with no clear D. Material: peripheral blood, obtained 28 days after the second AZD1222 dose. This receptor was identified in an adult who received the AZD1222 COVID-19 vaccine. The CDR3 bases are TGCGCCAGTCGAACTTCCAACATTCAGTACTTC. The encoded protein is CASRTSNIQYF.